This TCR beta chain appears in the sequencing data of a study of blood T cell repertoires in COVID-19. Across the whole study: Sites in the United States, Italy and Spain provided acute and convalescent COVID-19 samples. Sample material is recorded as cDNA or gDNA derived from T cells, B-cell-depleted T cells, or PBMCs.

V lost 2 bases to trimming and J lost 6 bases, with 14 bases between them. In germline, CDR1 is LGHDT, CDR2 YNNKEL (reference sequence). The length of the CDR3 is 14 residues. This clone was seen only a few times. As originally analysed: Quantification of nucleated cells was approximated via reference gene primer amplification. Only in-frame clones appear in the TCRdb table, and some are missing; sequencing was by immunoSEQ multiplex PCR. That table is the source of V, J and clone size, and D and trimming were worked out from the DNA. The sample consists of more than 200,000 clones, approximately 86% of them appearing once.

The genes are TRBV3-1 (or the pseudogene TRBV3-2) and TRBJ2-7, with D possibly TRBD1 on 6 matching bases. Sequencing was performed on peripheral blood. The clonotype was recovered from a woman over 75 with active or convalescent COVID-19. DNA of the CDR3: TGTGCCAGCAGCCAATACACACAGGGATTCGAGCAGTACTTC. This sequence encodes CASSQYTQGFEQYF.